A single sample gave rise to the 7 T cell receptor beta chains below, sequenced in a study of breast tumors, draining lymph nodes, adjacent tissues. Axillary draining lymph nodes of breast cancer patients supplied the node samples. Via MiXCR, TCRdb re-called the multiplex PCR reads, giving one row per CDR3 protein. This table holds 200,000 to 250,000 distinct CDR3 sequences, approximately 30% found once. The sample comprised axillary lymph node tissue. The receptor source for this set is a female donor with breast cancer. Some clones in this sample may be carry-over from other donors' samples.

The chain has TRBV15 and TRBJ2-1; no firm D call. Per the germline V gene, CDR1 is LNHNV and CDR2 is YYDKDF (reference sequence). V was pared by 1 base and J by 0 bases, with 7 bases between. This CDR3 contains 15 residues. Written as DNA, the CDR3 is TGTGCCACCAGCAGAGGGGATAGCTCCTACAATGAGCAGTTCTTC. Encoded protein: CATSRGDSSYNEQFF.

This clonotype was counted at least ten times. The J gene is TRBJ2-1, the V gene TRBV7-9; 8 positions match TRBD1. The CDR3 runs to 15 residues. The ends lost 5 bases at V and 4 bases at J; junction bases unmatched: 7. Germline assignment: CDR1 SEHNR and CDR2 FQNEAQ (reference sequence). The CDR3 is CASSPDRGSYNEQFF. CDR3 bases: TGTGCCAGCAGCCCAGACAGGGGCTCATACAATGAGCAGTTCTTC.

This clonotype was seen a handful of times. The chain employs TRBV11-3 and TRBJ2-4, with D tentatively TRBD1 (6 bases). The CDR3 loop spans 15 amino acids. The germline V gene encodes CDR1 SGHNT and CDR2 YENEEA. The germline V and J ends were trimmed by 1 base and 8 bases, with 15 bases remaining between them. As DNA, the CDR3 is TGTGCCAGCAGCTTAGGAGGGACAAGTTTTGACATTCAGTACTTC. This gives the protein CASSLGGTSFDIQYF.

The chain links TRBV6-6 to TRBJ1-5; D not resolved. CDR3 size: 15 residues. V lost 0 bases to trimming and J lost 2 bases, with 8 bases between them. Germline CDR1 and CDR2: MNHNY and SVGAGI (reference sequence). The CDR3, as DNA: TGTGCCAGCAGTTACTCGGAACTGCGCAATCAGCCCCAGCATTTT. Protein: CASSYSELRNQPQHF.

This clonotype was observed a handful of times. Given a much more abundant clone one base away, this may be a read error. J is TRBJ2-3 and V is TRBV5-1; D is possibly TRBD1 (5 bases). Germline V lookup: CDR1 SGHRS, CDR2 YFSETQ. The length of the CDR3 is 16 residues. In DNA, the CDR3 is TGCGCCAGCAGCTTGGTGACTCTCAGATACACAGGTACGCAGTATTTT. It codes for CASSLVTLRYTGTQYF.

The V gene is TRBV20-1, the J gene TRBJ2-4, with 12 positions matching TRBD2. The germline gives CDR1 DFQATT, CDR2 SNEGSKA (reference sequence). V gave up 0 bases and J gave up 7 bases; unmatched junction bases: 10. This CDR3 contains 17 residues. The chain's CDR3 is CSARDRTSGTGGNIQYF. The DNA of the CDR3 is TGCAGTGCTAGAGATCGGACTAGCGGGACGGGCGGGAACATTCAGTACTTC.

This clonotype was picked up many times. The V and J genes are TRBV9 and TRBJ2-7, with 11 positions matching TRBD2. This CDR3 is built from 15 residues. V lost 3 bases to trimming and J lost 2 bases; unmatched junction nucleotides: 4. Germline V gene data show CDR1 as SGDLS and CDR2 as YYNGEE. The CDR3 loop is CASSATSGSAYEQYF. The CDR3 DNA is TGTGCCAGCAGCGCAACTAGCGGGAGTGCCTACGAGCAGTACTTC.